The text below deals with one T cell receptor beta chain. As the sequencing template, cDNA was produced by extracting RNA and reverse transcribing it. Here immunoSEQ multiplex PCR was the method, and the copy in TCRdb shows in-frame clones only, minus some. Of about 130,000 clones detected, roughly 54% appear once; the ten largest clones hold under 5%. This entry is derived from a study of CD8+ T cells in alopecia areata. Study-level information: Treated individuals took tofacitinib by mouth, 5 to 10 mg twice daily.

The CDR3 is 13 amino acids. The V end was cut by 6 bases, the J end by 4 bases, with 9 bases between. CDR1 and CDR2 from the germline V gene are SGHTA and FQGNSA. This sequence was found in a human donor with alopecia areata. The source was CD4+ T cells sorted from blood, collected at week 0. The rearrangement links TRBV7-2 to TRBJ2-2, with D hard to call. As DNA, the CDR3 is TGTGCCAGCAGTTACGATTCCACCGGGGAGCTGTTTTTT. This gives the protein CASSYDSTGELFF.